The 7 T cell receptor beta chains listed next were all sequenced from one sample in a study of shared clonotypes between healthy human individuals. Profiling relied on immunoSEQ multiplex PCR, and the TCRdb table lists in-frame clones only, not all of them. The sample lists about 2.3 million clones; 93% were seen once. What was sequenced was naive CD4+ T cells from PBMCs. Subset described: CD45RA+ positively selected. These receptors were collected from a young man in good health. Some clones in this sample may be carry-over from other donors' samples.

The chain has TRBV5-1 and TRBJ2-1, with TRBD2 matching 11 bases. Trimming cost V 4 bases and J 8 bases; bases outside gene matches: 8. The CDR3 is made up of 15 amino acids. The germline gives CDR1 SGHRS, CDR2 YFSETQ. In nucleotides, the CDR3 is TGCGCCAGCAGCGACACTAGCGGGAGTAATGATGAGCAGTTCTTC. Its protein is CASSDTSGSNDEQFF.

The chain couples TRBV2 to TRBJ2-7, with D maybe TRBD1 (6 bases). The CDR3 is 13 residues long. Deletions cut 5 bases from V and 4 bases from J, with 12 bases between. Germline loops: CDR1 SNHLY, CDR2 FYNNEI. CDR3 residues: CASSPTGTYEQYF. The CDR3 DNA sequence: TGTGCCAGCAGTCCCACAGGGACGTACGAGCAGTACTTC.

The V gene is TRBV11-2, the J gene TRBJ2-7; tentative D call: TRBD2 (7 bases). CDR3 size: 14 residues. CDR1 SGHAT and CDR2 FQNNGV come from the germline V gene. The V and J ends lost 10 bases and 0 bases respectively, with 16 bases between them. The CDR3 loop is CATRGALASYEQYF. DNA for the CDR3: TGTGCCACCCGGGGGGCGCTAGCCTCCTACGAGCAGTACTTC.

In DNA, the CDR3 is TGTGCCAGCAGCGTAATAAGACAGGGACAGCCCCAGCATTTT. It codes for CASSVIRQGQPQHF. J is TRBJ1-5 and V is TRBV2; 7 positions agree with TRBD1. Per the germline V gene, CDR1 is SNHLY and CDR2 is FYNNEI. The ends lost 6 bases at V and 7 bases at J; junction bases unmatched: 9. This CDR3 spans 14 amino acids. The complete variable domain, with remaining parts taken from reference TRBV2 and TRBJ1-5, reads EPEVTQTPSHQVTQMGQEVILRCVPISNHLYFYWYRQILGQKVEFLVSFYNNEISEKSEIFDDQFSVERPDGSNFTLKIRSTKLEDSAMYFCASSVIRQGQPQHFGDGTRLSIL.

The rearrangement links TRBV6-5 to TRBJ2-4; the D gene is possibly TRBD1 (5 bases). The CDR3 runs 14 residues. Deletions cut 8 bases from V and 1 base from J, with 12 bases between. Germline lookup yields CDR1 MNHEY and CDR2 SVGAGI. DNA of the CDR3: TGTGCCAGCCGTAGAGCAGGGGCCAAAAACATTCAGTACTTC. Its translation is CASRRAGAKNIQYF.

The chain recombines TRBV7-8 with TRBJ2-3; 7 positions match TRBD2. In germline, CDR1 is SGHVS, CDR2 FQNEAQ. The CDR3 loop spans 14 amino acids. The trim removed 8 bases at V and 4 bases at J, leaving 9 bases unmatched. The CDR3 sequence: CASLWAGVSDTQYF. The DNA for the CDR3 is TGTGCCAGCCTTTGGGCGGGAGTGTCAGATACGCAGTATTTT.

With regard to this clone: Other DNA sequences of this sample code for an identical CDR3. The V call is TRBV5-1, the J call TRBJ2-3; D possibly corresponds to TRBD2 (5 bases). The CDR3 length is 14 residues. Trimming shortened V by 2 bases and J by 3 bases, and 10 bases separated the two germline ends. Germline lookup yields CDR1 SGHRS and CDR2 YFSETQ. This chain's CDR3 is CASSLEGPTDTQYF. CDR3 bases: TGCGCCAGCAGCTTAGAGGGCCCAACAGATACGCAGTATTTT.